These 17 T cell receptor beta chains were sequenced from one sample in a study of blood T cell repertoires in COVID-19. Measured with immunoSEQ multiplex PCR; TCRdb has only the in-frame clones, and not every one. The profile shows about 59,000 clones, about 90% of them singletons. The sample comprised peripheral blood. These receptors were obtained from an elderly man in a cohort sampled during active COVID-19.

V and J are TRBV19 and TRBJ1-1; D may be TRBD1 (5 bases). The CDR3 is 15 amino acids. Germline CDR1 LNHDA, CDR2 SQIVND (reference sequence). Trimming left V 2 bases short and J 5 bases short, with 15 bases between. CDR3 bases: TGTGCCAGTAGTATAATCCCCCGGGGGAAAACTGAAGCTTTCTTT. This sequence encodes CASSIIPRGKTEAFF.

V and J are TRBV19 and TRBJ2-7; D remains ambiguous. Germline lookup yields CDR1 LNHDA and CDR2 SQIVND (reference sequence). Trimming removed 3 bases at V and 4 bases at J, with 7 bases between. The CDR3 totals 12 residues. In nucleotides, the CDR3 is TGTGCCAGTAGTATCTCCCCGTACGAGCAGTACTTC. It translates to CASSISPYEQYF.

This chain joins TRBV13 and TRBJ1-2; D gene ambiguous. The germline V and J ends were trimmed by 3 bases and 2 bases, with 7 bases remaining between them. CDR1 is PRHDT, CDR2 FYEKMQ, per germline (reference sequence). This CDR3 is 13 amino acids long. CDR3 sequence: CASSFGRNYGYTF. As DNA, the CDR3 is TGTGCCAGCAGCTTTGGCAGGAACTATGGCTACACCTTC.

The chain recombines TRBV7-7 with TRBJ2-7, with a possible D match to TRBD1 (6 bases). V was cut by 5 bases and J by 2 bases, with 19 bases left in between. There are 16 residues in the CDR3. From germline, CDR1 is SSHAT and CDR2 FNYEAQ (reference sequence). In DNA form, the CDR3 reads TGTGCCAGCAGCCCCGGTGGGACATTTCTAACCTACGAGCAGTACTTC. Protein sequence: CASSPGGTFLTYEQYF.

In DNA form, the CDR3 reads TGTGCCAGCAGCCAAGTCCAGGGCAGGACTGAAGCTTTCTTT. Protein: CASSQVQGRTEAFF. This chain uses TRBV3-1 (or the pseudogene TRBV3-2) with TRBJ1-1; D is perhaps TRBD1 (5 bases). Trimming removed 1 base from V and 5 bases from J, with 11 bases in between. The CDR3 runs 14 residues. Per germline, CDR1 LGHDT and CDR2 YNNKEL (reference sequence).

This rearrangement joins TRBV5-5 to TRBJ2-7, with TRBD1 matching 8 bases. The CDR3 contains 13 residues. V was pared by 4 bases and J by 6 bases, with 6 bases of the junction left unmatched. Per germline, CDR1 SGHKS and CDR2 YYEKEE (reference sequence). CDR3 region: CASSLRDRSEQYF. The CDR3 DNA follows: TGTGCCAGCAGCCTAAGGGACAGGAGCGAGCAGTACTTC. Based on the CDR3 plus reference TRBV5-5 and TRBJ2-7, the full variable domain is DAGVTQSPTHLIKTRGQQVTLRCSPISGHKSVSWYQQVLGQGPQFIFQYYEKEERGRGNFPDRFSARQFPNYSSELNVNALLLGDSALYLCASSLRDRSEQYFGPGTRLTVT.

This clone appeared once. As DNA, the CDR3 is TGTGCCAGCTCACCGGGACAGGGTGGCGAAAAACTGTTTTTT. Its translation is CASSPGQGGEKLFF. The gene calls are TRBV18 and TRBJ1-4, with TRBD1 identical over 9 bases. CDR1 and CDR2 (germline): KGHSH, LQKENI. Trimming cost V 3 bases and J 8 bases; bases outside gene matches: 4. CDR3 length: 14 amino acids.

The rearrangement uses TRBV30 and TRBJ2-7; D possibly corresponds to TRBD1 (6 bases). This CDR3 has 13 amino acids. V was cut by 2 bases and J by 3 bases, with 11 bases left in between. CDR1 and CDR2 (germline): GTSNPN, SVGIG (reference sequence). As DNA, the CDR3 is TGTGCCTGGAGTTTCGGACAGCACTACGAGCAGTACTTC. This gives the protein CAWSFGQHYEQYF.

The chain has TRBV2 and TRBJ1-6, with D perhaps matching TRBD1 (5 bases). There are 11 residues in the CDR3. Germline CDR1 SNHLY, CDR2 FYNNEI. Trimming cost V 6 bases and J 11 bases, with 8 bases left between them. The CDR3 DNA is TGTGCCAGCAGCGCAGGGCCACCCCTCCACTTT. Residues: CASSAGPPLHF.

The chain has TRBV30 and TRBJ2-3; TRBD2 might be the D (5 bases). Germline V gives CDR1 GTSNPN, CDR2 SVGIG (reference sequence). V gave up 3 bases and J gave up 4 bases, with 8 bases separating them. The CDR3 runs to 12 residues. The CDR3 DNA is TGTGCCTGGAGCCTCGGGGCAGATACGCAGTATTTT. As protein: CAWSLGADTQYF.

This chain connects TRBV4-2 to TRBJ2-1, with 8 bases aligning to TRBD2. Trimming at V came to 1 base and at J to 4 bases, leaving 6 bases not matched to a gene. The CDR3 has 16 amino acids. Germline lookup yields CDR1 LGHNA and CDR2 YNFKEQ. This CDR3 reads CASSQVPSGQYNEQFF. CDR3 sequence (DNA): TGTGCCAGCAGCCAAGTGCCTAGCGGGCAATACAATGAGCAGTTCTTC.

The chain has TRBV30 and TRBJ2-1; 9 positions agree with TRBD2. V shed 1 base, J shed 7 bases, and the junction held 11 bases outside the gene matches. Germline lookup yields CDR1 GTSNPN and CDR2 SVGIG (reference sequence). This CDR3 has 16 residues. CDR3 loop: CAWSAAGGFLRNEQFF. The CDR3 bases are TGTGCCTGGAGTGCAGCGGGAGGCTTCCTCCGGAATGAGCAGTTCTTC.

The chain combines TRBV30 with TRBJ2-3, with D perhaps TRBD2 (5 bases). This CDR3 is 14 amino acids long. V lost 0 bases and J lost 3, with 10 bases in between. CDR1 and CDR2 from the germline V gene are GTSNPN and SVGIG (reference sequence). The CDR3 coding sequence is TGTGCCTGGAGTGTATCTGGCGGGACAGATACGCAGTATTTT. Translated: CAWSVSGGTDTQYF.

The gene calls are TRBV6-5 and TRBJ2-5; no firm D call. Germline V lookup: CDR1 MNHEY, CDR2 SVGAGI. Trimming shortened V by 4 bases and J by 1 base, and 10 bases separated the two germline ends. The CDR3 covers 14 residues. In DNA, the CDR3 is TGTGCCAGCAGTTCCCCCACTATCCAAGAGACCCAGTACTTC. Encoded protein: CASSSPTIQETQYF.

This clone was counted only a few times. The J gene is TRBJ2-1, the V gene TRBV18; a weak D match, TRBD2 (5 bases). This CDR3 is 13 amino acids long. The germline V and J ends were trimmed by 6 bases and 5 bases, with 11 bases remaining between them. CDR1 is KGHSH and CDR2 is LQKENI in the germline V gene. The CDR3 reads CASSRAGNNEQFF. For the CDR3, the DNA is TGTGCCAGCTCTAGGGCGGGTAACAATGAGCAGTTCTTC.

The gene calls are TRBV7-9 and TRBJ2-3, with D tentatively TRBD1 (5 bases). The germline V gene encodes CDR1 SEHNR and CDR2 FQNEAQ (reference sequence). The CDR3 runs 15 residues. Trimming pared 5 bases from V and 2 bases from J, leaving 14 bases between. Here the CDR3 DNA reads TGTGCCAGCAGCCCCGTGGCAGGGCTCACAGATACGCAGTATTTT. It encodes CASSPVAGLTDTQYF.

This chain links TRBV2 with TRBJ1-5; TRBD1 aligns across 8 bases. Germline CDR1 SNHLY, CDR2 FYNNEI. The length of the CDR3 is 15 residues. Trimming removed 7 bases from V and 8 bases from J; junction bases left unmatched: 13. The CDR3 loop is CASTPDRAFEEPQHF. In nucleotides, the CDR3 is TGTGCCAGCACCCCGGACAGGGCCTTCGAGGAGCCCCAGCATTTT.